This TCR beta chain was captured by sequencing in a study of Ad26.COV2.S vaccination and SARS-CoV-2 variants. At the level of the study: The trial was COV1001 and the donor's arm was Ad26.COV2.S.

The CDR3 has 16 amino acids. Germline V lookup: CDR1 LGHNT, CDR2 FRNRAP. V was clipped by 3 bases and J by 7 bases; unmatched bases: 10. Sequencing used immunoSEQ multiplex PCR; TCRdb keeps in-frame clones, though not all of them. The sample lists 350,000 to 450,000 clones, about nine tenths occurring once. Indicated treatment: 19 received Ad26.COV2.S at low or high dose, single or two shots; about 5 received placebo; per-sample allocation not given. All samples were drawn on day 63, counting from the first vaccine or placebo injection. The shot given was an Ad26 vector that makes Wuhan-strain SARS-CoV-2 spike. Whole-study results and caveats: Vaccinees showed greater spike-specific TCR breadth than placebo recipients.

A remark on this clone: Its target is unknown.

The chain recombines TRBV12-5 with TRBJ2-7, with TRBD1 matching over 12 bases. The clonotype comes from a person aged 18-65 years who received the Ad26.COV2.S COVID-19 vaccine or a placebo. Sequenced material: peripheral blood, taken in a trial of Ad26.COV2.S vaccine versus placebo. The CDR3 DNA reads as TGTGCTAGTGGTTTCATACCGGGACAGGGGGCTCGAGAGCAGTACTTC. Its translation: CASGFIPGQGAREQYF.